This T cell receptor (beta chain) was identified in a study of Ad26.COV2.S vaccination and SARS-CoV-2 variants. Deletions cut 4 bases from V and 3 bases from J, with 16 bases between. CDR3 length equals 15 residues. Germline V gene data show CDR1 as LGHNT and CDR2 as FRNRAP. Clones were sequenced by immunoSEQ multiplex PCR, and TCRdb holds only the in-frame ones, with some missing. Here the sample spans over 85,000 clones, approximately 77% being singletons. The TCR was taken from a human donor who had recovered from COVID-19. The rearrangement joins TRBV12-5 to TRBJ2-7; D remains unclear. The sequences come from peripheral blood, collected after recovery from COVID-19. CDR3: CASGYRLLPDYEQYF. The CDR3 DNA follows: TGTGCTAGTGGTTATAGACTCCTCCCGGACTACGAGCAGTACTTC.